This TCR beta chain was sequenced during a study of blood T cells in healthy people across ages. Study-wide points: Those diversity estimates obtained from one million T cells were thought to be underestimates. With unsorted PBMCs, a conclusive comparison of naive versus antigen-experienced cells was not possible.

The germline V and J ends were trimmed by 3 bases and 3 bases, with 8 bases remaining between them. The CDR3 is 13 amino acids. Germline V gene lookup returns CDR1 DFQATT and CDR2 SNEGSKA (reference sequence). Comment on this clonotype: What it binds is unknown.

Primed by a sample-barcoded 5' primer and a J-beta primer mix, a second PCR proceeded for about 6 to 12 cycles. A single record per CDR3 protein comes from TCRdb applying MiXCR to the 5' RACE reads. The top ten hold 18% of the sample, which has 920,000 or so distinct CDR3 sequences, over 35% seen once. Peripheral blood, ten milliliters per donor, was collected. This chain connects TRBV20-1 to TRBJ2-2; D is ambiguous. Sequenced sample: blood. The TCR sequence derives from a woman aged 60 to 75 in good health. CDR3 in amino acids: CSASQQYTGELFF. CDR3 DNA: TGCAGTGCTAGCCAACAGTACACCGGGGAGCTGTTTTTT.